The sequence of this T cell receptor (beta chain) was determined in a study of identical twins. Findings and limits, study-wide: Instead of following the same donors, the conclusions were based on cross-sectional statistical analysis.

Trimming at V came to 1 base and at J to 5 bases, leaving 7 bases not matched to a gene. CDR3 length: 17 residues. Germline V gene sequence: CDR1 MNHEY, CDR2 SVGAGI. The sample holds many counts of this clonotype. Its antigen is still unknown. Via MiXCR, TCRdb re-called the 5' RACE reads, giving one row per CDR3 protein. The sample contains fewer than 550,000 distinct CDR3 sequences, approximately 15% of which appear only once. These data were likewise used in another study, on yellow fever vaccine responses in identical twins.

Sequenced sample: CD4+ T cells sorted from blood. The source is a woman between 18 and 30 years old in good health. The genes are TRBV6-5 and TRBJ2-3; the match to TRBD2 covers 12 bases. The CDR3 protein is CASSYFPSGRAKDTQYF. Written as DNA, the CDR3 is TGTGCCAGCAGTTACTTCCCTAGCGGGAGGGCCAAAGATACGCAGTATTTT.